This T cell receptor beta chain stems from a study of shared clonotypes between healthy human individuals. Each sample came from a Caucasian adult donor living in Nashville, Tennessee. As for this clone: The antigen remains undetermined.

DNA at 150 to 250 ng, about 30,000 T cell genomes, went into sorted-subset replicate PCRs. Here immunoSEQ multiplex PCR was the method, and the copy in TCRdb shows in-frame clones only, minus some. The sample contains 300,000 or so clones, roughly 70% of which appear only once. The CDR3 consists of 13 residues. Germline V CDR1 and CDR2: SGHTS, YDEGEE. V dropped 3 bases and J dropped 4 bases, with 7 bases sitting between them. The study, taken as a whole, reports: The rarefaction results pointed to incomplete sorted-subset sequencing despite large depth.

The sequenced material came from memory CD4+ T cells sorted from blood. Indicated subset: CD45RA-negative fraction. V is TRBV5-8 and J is TRBJ2-2; D unresolved. This clonotype was obtained from a man aged 25 to 40 in good health. The CDR3 region has the DNA TGTGCCAGCAGCTCTCTTTTCACCGGGGAGCTGTTTTTT. Amino acids: CASSSLFTGELFF.